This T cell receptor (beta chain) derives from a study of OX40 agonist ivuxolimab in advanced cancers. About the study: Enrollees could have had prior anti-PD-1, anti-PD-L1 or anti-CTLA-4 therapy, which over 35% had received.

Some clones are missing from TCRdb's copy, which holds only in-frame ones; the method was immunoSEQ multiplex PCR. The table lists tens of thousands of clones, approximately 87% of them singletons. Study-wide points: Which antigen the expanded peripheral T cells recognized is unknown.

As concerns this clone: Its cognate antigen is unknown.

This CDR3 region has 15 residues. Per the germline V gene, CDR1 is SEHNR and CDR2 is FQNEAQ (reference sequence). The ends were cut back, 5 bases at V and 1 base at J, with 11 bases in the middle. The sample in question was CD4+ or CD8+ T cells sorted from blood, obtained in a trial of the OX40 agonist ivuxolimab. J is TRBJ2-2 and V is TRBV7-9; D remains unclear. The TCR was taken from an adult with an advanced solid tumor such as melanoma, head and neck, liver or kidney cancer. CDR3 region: CASSAGIGNTGELFF. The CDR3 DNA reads TGTGCCAGCAGCGCCGGCATCGGGAACACCGGGGAGCTGTTTTTT.